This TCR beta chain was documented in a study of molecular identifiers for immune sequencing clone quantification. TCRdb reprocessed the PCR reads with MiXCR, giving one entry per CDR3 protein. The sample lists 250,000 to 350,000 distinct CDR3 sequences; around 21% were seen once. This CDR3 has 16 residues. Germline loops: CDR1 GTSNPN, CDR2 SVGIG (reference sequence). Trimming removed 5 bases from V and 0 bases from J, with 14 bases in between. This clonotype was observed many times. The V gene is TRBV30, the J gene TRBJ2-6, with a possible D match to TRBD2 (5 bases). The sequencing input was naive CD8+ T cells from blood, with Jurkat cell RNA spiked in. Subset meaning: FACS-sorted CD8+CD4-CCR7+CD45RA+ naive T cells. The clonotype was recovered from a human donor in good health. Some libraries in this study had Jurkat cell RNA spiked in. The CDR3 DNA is TGTGCCTGGCAAGGCCCGGGATACTCTGGGGCCAACGTCCTGACTTTC. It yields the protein CAWQGPGYSGANVLTF. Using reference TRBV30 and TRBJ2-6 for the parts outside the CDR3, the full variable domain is SQTIHQWPATLVQPVGSPLSLECTVEGTSNPNLYWYRQAAGRGLQLLFYSVGIGQISSEVPQNLSASRPQDRQFILSSKKLLLSDSGFYLCAWQGPGYSGANVLTFGAGSRLTVL.